This TCR beta chain was sequenced during a study of shared clonotypes between healthy human individuals. TCRdb keeps only in-frame clones here, not all; method: immunoSEQ multiplex PCR. Of some 2,400,000 clones detected, approximately 94% appear once; the ten largest clones hold 0.1% to 0.15%. The V segment lost 0 bases and the J segment 4 bases; nucleotides outside the gene matches: 6. Per germline, CDR1 SGHRS and CDR2 YFSETQ. The CDR3 extends over 16 amino acids. The chain combines TRBV5-1 with TRBJ2-5; 10 bases are shared with TRBD2. The source material was naive CD4+ T cells sorted from blood. Documented subset: CD45RA+ positively selected. The TCR sequence derives from a man in his late teens or twenties in good health. Here the CDR3 DNA reads TGCGCCAGCAGCTTGGAAGCGGGAGGGCCTACAGAGACCCAGTACTTC. Translating it yields CASSLEAGGPTETQYF. Full variable domain (outside the CDR3, taken from reference TRBV5-1 and TRBJ2-5): KAGVTQTPRYLIKTRGQQVTLSCSPISGHRSVSWYQQTPGQGLQFLFEYFSETQRNKGNFPGRFSGRQFSNSRSEMNVSTLELGDSALYLCASSLEAGGPTETQYFGPGTRLLVL.